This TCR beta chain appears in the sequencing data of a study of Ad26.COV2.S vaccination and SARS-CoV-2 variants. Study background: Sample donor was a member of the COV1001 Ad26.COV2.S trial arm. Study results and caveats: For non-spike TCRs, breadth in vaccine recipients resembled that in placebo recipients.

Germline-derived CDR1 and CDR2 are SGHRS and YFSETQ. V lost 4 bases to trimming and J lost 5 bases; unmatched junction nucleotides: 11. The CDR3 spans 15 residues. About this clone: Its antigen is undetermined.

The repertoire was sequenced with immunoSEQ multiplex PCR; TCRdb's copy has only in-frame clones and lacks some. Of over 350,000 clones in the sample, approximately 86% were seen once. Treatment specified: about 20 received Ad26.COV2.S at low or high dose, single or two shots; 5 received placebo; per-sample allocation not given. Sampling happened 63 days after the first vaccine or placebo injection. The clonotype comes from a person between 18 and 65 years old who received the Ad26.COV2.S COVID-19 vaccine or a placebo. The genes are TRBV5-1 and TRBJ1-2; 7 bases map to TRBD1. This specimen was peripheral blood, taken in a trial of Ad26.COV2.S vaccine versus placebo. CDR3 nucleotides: TGCGCCAGCAGCCCCCCCGACAGGGAAGGATATGGCTACACCTTC. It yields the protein CASSPPDREGYGYTF.